Given below is one TCR beta chain in context. Its antigen is unknown. A universal primer binding site was introduced by template switching. The final cDNA contained unique molecular identifiers. TCRdb reprocessed the 5' RACE reads via MiXCR and lists one record per CDR3 protein. This table holds 270,000 or so distinct CDR3 sequences, about 8.3% found once. CDR1 is DFQATT, CDR2 SNEGSKA, per germline (reference sequence). V dropped 4 bases and J dropped 7; count of bases not matched to a gene: 9. The CDR3 sequence is 13 residues long. The data are from a study of identical twins. Study results and caveats: Excess low generation probability was seen in twin-shared out-of-frame alpha sequences.

The same sample was also used in a study of yellow fever vaccine responses in identical twins.

Sequencing used CD8+ T cells sorted from blood. This receptor was taken from a woman younger than 30 in good health. This chain uses TRBV20-1 with TRBJ2-5; 7 bases are shared with TRBD1. The CDR3 spells CSATTTGFGTQYF. The DNA of the CDR3 is TGCAGTGCTACCACGACAGGGTTTGGGACCCAGTACTTC.